The clone carrying this T cell receptor beta chain showed up just a few times. Its antigen remains unidentified. TCRdb redid the calling of the RACE reads with MiXCR, one entry per CDR3 protein. Of some 360,000 distinct CDR3 sequences in the sample, roughly 4.6% were seen once. The time point denotes: pre-sensitization, week 0. Treatment noted: therapeutic diphenylcyclopropenone sensitization with weekly scalp DPC. This sample was included in a study of human T cells and chemical hapten exposure. For the study at large: Largely, small differences in pooled library volume made per-sample TCR yields vary.

V shed 7 bases and J 4 bases; nucleotides not matched to a gene: 6. There are 14 residues in the CDR3. In germline, CDR1 is SQVTM, CDR2 ANQGSEA. Study-wide results and limits: Donors in the study had alopecia, meaning their immune response may differ from healthy people's.

Sequencing used whole blood, obtained in connection with sensitization to the hapten diphenylcyclopropenone (DPC). The sequence was obtained from a woman aged 50 to 60 with alopecia areata. Some clones in this sample may be carry-over from other donors' samples. The J gene is TRBJ1-5, the V gene TRBV29-1; 11 nucleotides match TRBD1. The DNA for the CDR3 is TGCAGCGCCACCGGGACAGGGGGAAATCAGCCCCAGCATTTT. Translating gives CSATGTGGNQPQHF.